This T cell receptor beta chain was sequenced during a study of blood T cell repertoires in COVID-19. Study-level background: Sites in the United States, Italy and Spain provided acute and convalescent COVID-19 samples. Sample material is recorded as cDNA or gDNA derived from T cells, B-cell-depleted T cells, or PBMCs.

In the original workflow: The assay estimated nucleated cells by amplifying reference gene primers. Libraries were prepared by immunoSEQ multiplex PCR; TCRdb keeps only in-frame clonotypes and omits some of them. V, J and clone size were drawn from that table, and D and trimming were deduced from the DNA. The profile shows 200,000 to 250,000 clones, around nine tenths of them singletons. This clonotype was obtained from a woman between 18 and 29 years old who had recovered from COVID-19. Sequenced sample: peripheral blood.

CDR3 region: CASSLGQGKQFF. DNA for the CDR3: TGTGCCAGCAGTCTAGGACAGGGTAAGCAGTTCTTC. The rearrangement links TRBV27 to TRBJ2-1, with TRBD1 matching 8 bases. The CDR3 totals 12 residues. V shed 5 bases, J shed 11 bases, and the junction held 5 bases outside the gene matches. Germline V lookup: CDR1 MNHEY, CDR2 SMNVEV (reference sequence).